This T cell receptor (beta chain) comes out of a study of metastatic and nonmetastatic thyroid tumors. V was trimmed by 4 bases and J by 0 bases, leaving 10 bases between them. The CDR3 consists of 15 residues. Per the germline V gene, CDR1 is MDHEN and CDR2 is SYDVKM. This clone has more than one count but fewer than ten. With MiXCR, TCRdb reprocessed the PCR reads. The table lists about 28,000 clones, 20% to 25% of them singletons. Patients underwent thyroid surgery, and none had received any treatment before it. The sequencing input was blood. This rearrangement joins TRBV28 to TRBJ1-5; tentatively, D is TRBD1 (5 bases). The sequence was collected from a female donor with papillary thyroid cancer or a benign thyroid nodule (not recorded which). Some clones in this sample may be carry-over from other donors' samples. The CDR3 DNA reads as TGTGCCAGCAGTTCTGGACACATTAGCAATCAGCCCCAGCATTTT. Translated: CASSSGHISNQPQHF.